This T cell receptor (beta chain) was recorded in a study of blood T cells in healthy people across ages. Isolation yielded PBMCs, at least 7 million per sample, in every case. Per sample, no less than 6 micrograms of total RNA were extracted. For the second PCR, which ran for roughly 6 to 12 cycles, a sample-barcoded 5' primer and a J-beta primer mix were used. TCRdb reprocessed the 5' RACE reads via MiXCR and lists one record per CDR3 protein. The sample contains 1.5 million or so distinct CDR3 sequences, about 40% of which appear only once. V was shortened by 0 bases and J by 4 bases, with 12 bases between the two germline ends. CDR1 is LGHNA and CDR2 is YNFKEQ in the germline V gene. The CDR3 extends over 15 amino acids.

The gene calls are TRBV4-2 and TRBJ1-2, with a possible D match to TRBD1 (6 bases). This TCR derives from a woman younger than 30 in good health. The sample taken for sequencing was blood. The CDR3 nucleotides are TGTGCCAGCAGCCAAGAGGGGGCGGCTGTCTATGGCTACACCTTC. Protein sequence: CASSQEGAAVYGYTF.